The following is a TCR beta chain sequence with its context. No antigen is known for it. The sample belongs to a study of cytomegalovirus exposure and HLA in healthy donors. Notes on the study in general: Reports described diagnosis of cytomegalovirus status by the classifier as highly specific and sensitive.

CDR3 length: 17 amino acids. Germline CDR1 reads SGDLS; CDR2 reads YYNGEE. The trim removed 3 bases at V and 6 bases at J, leaving 9 bases unmatched. The data were produced by immunoSEQ multiplex PCR, yet TCRdb's version contains in-frame clones alone and is incomplete. The sample includes tens of thousands of clones, less than 85% of them seen just once. The donors were in the roughly 120-subject validation cohort; that cohort was separate from the roughly 700-subject first cohort. The chain has TRBV9 and TRBJ2-2; 12 bases map to TRBD1. This TCR was recovered from a man aged 18 to 30 in good health and CMV-seropositive. Material for sequencing was PBMCs. The CDR3 sequence is CASSAKGDRGLSGELFF. Here the CDR3 DNA reads TGTGCCAGCAGCGCGAAGGGGGACAGGGGGCTTTCCGGGGAGCTGTTTTTT.